Listed below are T cell receptor beta chains from one sample, sequenced in a study of T cells after yellow fever vaccination. Via MiXCR, TCRdb re-called the 5' RACE reads, giving one row per CDR3 protein. The data contain 300,000 to 350,000 distinct CDR3 sequences, approximately 8% of them singletons. This specimen consisted of PBMCs, obtained roughly seven weeks after the first yellow fever vaccination. These receptor sequences come from a man in his late teens or twenties who received the YFV17D yellow fever vaccine. CDR3s include the opening cysteine and the closing phenylalanine or tryptophan. The D gene is left open where the match is weak. Clone size is shown for a subset of rows, as once, few, many or a class of expanded clone.

j_gene	len	abundance	d_gene	v_gene	CDR3nt	CDR3aa
TRBJ1-1	16	.	.	TRBV5-6	TGTGCCAGCAGCCAACCAGGGATTTGGGGGTTGACTGAAGCTTTCTTT	CASSQPGIWGLTEAFF
TRBJ1-3	15	.	.	TRBV18	TGTGCCAGCTCACCACAGACAGTCTCTGGAAACACCATATATTTT	CASSPQTVSGNTIYF
TRBJ2-2	12	.	.	TRBV19	TGTGCCACCGACCTGAGGGTCGGGGAGCTGTTTTTT	CATDLRVGELFF
TRBJ1-2	10	many	.	TRBV20-1	TGCAGTGCTAGACACTATGGCTACACCTTC	CSARHYGYTF
TRBJ2-5	13	many	TRBD2	TRBV5-1	TGTGCCAGCAGCCCCGGGGGGCAAGAGACCCAGTACTTC	CASSPGGQETQYF
TRBJ1-5	13	few	.	TRBV7-2	TGTGCCAGCAGCTTAAGGTTGGCCCAGCCCCAGCATTTT	CASSLRLAQPQHF
TRBJ1-2	14	.	.	TRBV6-1	TGTGCCAGCAGCCCCCCCGGGGGTCGTTGGGGCTACACCTTC	CASSPPGGRWGYTF
TRBJ2-4	15	few	.	TRBV6-1	TGTGCCAGCAAAGCCGGGACACCAACCAAAAACATTCAGTACTTC	CASKAGTPTKNIQYF
TRBJ1-1	14	.	TRBD1	TRBV7-8	TGTGCCAGCAGCGCGCGGGACAGGGAATCTGAAGCTTTCTTT	CASSARDRESEAFF
TRBJ1-2	13	few	.	TRBV12-3/TRBV12-4	TGTGCCAGCAGTTCCTTCCCGAACTATGGCTACACCTTC	CASSSFPNYGYTF
TRBJ2-5	14	few	.	TRBV6-1	TGTGCCAGCAGTGAACACGGCAGCCAGGAGACCCAGTACTTC	CASSEHGSQETQYF
TRBJ1-2	13	.	.	TRBV18	TGTGCCAGCTCACCGCGGGGTCGGTATGGCTACACCTTC	CASSPRGRYGYTF
TRBJ2-5	12	few	.	TRBV3-1	TGTGCCAGCAACTCTCACCCGGAGACCCAGTACTTC	CASNSHPETQYF
TRBJ1-6	15	.	.	TRBV6-5	TGTGCCAGCAGTTACGCCCGGGCCCGGGGGTCACCCCTCCACTTT	CASSYARARGSPLHF
TRBJ2-5	14	few	.	TRBV13	TGTGCCAGCAGGGGACTCCCTCCATCAGAGACCCAGTACTTC	CASRGLPPSETQYF
TRBJ1-2	12	few	.	TRBV6-5	TGTGCCAGCAGTTACCAGGGATATGGCTACACCTTC	CASSYQGYGYTF
TRBJ2-1	13	few	TRBD1	TRBV10-3	TGTGCCATCGCCGGGACAGGAGACAATGAGCAGTTCTTC	CAIAGTGDNEQFF
TRBJ1-1	13	.	.	TRBV10-3	TGTGCCATCAAGGTTCGGCAGGACACTGAAGCTTTCTTT	CAIKVRQDTEAFF
TRBJ2-1	16	.	TRBD1	TRBV5-4	TGTGCCAGCAGCCGGAAACAGGGGAACGTATACAATGAGCAGTTCTTC	CASSRKQGNVYNEQFF
TRBJ1-2	13	.	.	TRBV20-1	TGCAGTGCTAGAGAGGGGGACGGGAGATCCTACACCTTC	CSAREGDGRSYTF
TRBJ2-1	16	few	.	TRBV5-4	TGTGCCAGCAGCGAGCAAAAGGGACACTCCTACAATGAGCAGTTCTTC	CASSEQKGHSYNEQFF
TRBJ1-2	13	.	TRBD1	TRBV7-2	TGTGCCAGCAGCTTAGGGACAGGACGGGGCTACACCTTC	CASSLGTGRGYTF
TRBJ1-4	12	few	.	TRBV4-2	TGTGCCAGCAGCCAAGATGGGGGTAGGCTGTTTTTT	CASSQDGGRLFF
TRBJ2-7	13	.	.	TRBV7-9	TGTGCCAGCAGCCCCCGAGGCGGCCACGAGCAGTACTTC	CASSPRGGHEQYF
TRBJ1-3	15	few	.	TRBV7-6	TGTGCCAGCAGCGTCGACGGATACTCTGGAAACACCATATATTTT	CASSVDGYSGNTIYF
TRBJ1-2	15	few	.	TRBV20-1	TGCAGTGCTAGAGATCAAGGGTCAATGGACTATGGCTACACCTTC	CSARDQGSMDYGYTF
TRBJ2-7	15	few	.	TRBV5-1	TGCGCCAGCAGCTTCCGGGGGCTTGAGTCCTACGAGCAGTACTTC	CASSFRGLESYEQYF
TRBJ1-3	14	.	.	TRBV5-1	TGCGCCAGCAGCTTGGATGAGCGTGGAAACACCATATATTTT	CASSLDERGNTIYF
TRBJ2-7	13	.	.	TRBV7-2	TGTGCCAGCAGCCATCCTATAACCTACGAGCAGTACTTC	CASSHPITYEQYF
TRBJ2-5	15	few	.	TRBV7-9	TGTGCCAGCAGCTTAGATGACTACTACCAAGAGACCCAGTACTTC	CASSLDDYYQETQYF
TRBJ2-2	15	few	.	TRBV7-9	TGTGCCAGCAGCTTAGCGACGGGTAACACCGGGGAGCTGTTTTTT	CASSLATGNTGELFF
TRBJ1-5	16	few	TRBD1	TRBV4-1	TGCGCCAGCAGCCAATACAGGGGGGATAGCAATCAGCCCCAGCATTTT	CASSQYRGDSNQPQHF
TRBJ2-1	16	few	.	TRBV5-1	TGCGCCAGCAGCTTGACCTCTCGGACAGACTACAATGAGCAGTTCTTC	CASSLTSRTDYNEQFF
TRBJ2-7	15	.	.	TRBV5-6	TGTGCCAGCAGCCCCCGGCTCGGCAGCTTCTACGAGCAGTACTTC	CASSPRLGSFYEQYF
TRBJ1-2	14	few	.	TRBV4-1	TGCGCCAGCAGCCAAGCTGGGGGAGTCTATGGCTACACCTTC	CASSQAGGVYGYTF
TRBJ1-1	17	few	.	TRBV6-2/TRBV6-3	TGTGCCAGCCTTCATCCCAATTTCGGGGCAGTAATCACTGAAGCTTTCTTT	CASLHPNFGAVITEAFF
TRBJ1-1	14	few	.	TRBV5-1	TGCGCCAGCAGCCCTAGGGGTTACAACACTGAAGCTTTCTTT	CASSPRGYNTEAFF
TRBJ2-1	15	many	TRBD2	TRBV7-2	TGTGCCAGCAGCTTTCCGCGGGGGGCCGTGAATGAGCAGTTCTTC	CASSFPRGAVNEQFF
TRBJ2-5	17	.	TRBD2	TRBV28	TGTGCCAGCAGCACGGGACTAGCGAGTATCAACCAAGAGACCCAGTACTTC	CASSTGLASINQETQYF
TRBJ2-3	15	.	.	TRBV5-6	TGTGCCAGCAGCTCGGACGGTACTAGCACAGATACGCAGTATTTT	CASSSDGTSTDTQYF
TRBJ1-3	14	.	.	TRBV10-3	TGTGCCATCAGTGAGTCCCGCTCTGGAAACACCATATATTTT	CAISESRSGNTIYF
TRBJ1-2	15	.	.	TRBV5-4	TGTGCCAGCAGCCCAGAGGAGGGTGTCGACTATGGCTACACCTTC	CASSPEEGVDYGYTF
TRBJ2-1	14	once	.	TRBV4-2	TGTGCCAGGAGCCCCGGGCTCCTGCACAATGAGCAGTTCTTC	CARSPGLLHNEQFF
TRBJ2-5	12	few	.	TRBV20-1	TGCAGTGCGAGACGGAGGGAAGAGACCCAGTACTTC	CSARRREETQYF
TRBJ2-3	12	few	.	TRBV7-2	TGTGCCAGCAGCCCGTTCACAGATACGCAGTATTTT	CASSPFTDTQYF
TRBJ2-5	14	few	TRBD1	TRBV7-9	TGTGCCAGCAGTGCCGGGACAGGGGAAGAGACCCAGTACTTC	CASSAGTGEETQYF
TRBJ2-5	14	.	TRBD1	TRBV12-3/TRBV12-4	TGTGCCAGCAGTAGGGACAGGGAGTGGGAGACCCAGTACTTC	CASSRDREWETQYF
TRBJ2-3	14	few	.	TRBV9	TGTGCCAGCAGCGTAGGACGGACCCCAGATACGCAGTATTTT	CASSVGRTPDTQYF
TRBJ2-2	16	.	TRBD1	TRBV5-4	TGTGCCAGCAGCTGGGGACAGGCTATAAACACCGGGGAGCTGTTTTTT	CASSWGQAINTGELFF
TRBJ1-3	15	.	.	TRBV6-1	TGTGCCAGCAGTGGACCGAGGGGCTCTGGAAACACCATATATTTT	CASSGPRGSGNTIYF
TRBJ1-2	13	few	.	TRBV24-1	TGTGCCACCAGTGATCCCTTAGAGGAGGACTACACCTTC	CATSDPLEEDYTF
TRBJ1-1	15	few	.	TRBV5-1	TGCGCCAGCAGCTTGGCCGCAGGGAAGGGAACTGAAGCTTTCTTT	CASSLAAGKGTEAFF